These 24 T cell receptor beta chains came from one sample sequenced in a study of CD8 T cells in ankylosing spondylitis. Antigens of these TCRs are unknown. Points from the study as a whole: The study identified a TCR beta motif of several highly homologous variants that appeared characteristic of ankylosing spondylitis blood.

From the 5' RACE reads, TCRdb called clonotypes with MiXCR, one entry per CDR3 protein. Counted here are around 480,000 distinct CDR3 sequences, about a sixth occurring once; the ten biggest clones make up over 1%. Sequenced material: blood, either unsorted or a sorted T cell fraction (not recorded which). The receptors originated from a male donor with ankylosing spondylitis.

This clonotype was counted between two and nine times. The V gene is TRBV10-3, the J gene TRBJ2-1, with 9 bases matching TRBD1. The CDR3 length is 18 residues. The germline V gene has CDR1 ENHRY and CDR2 SYGVKD. J lost 0 bases, V lost 4 bases, and 10 bases had no gene match. The CDR3 loop reads CAISGRTGAPSSYNEQFF. In DNA, the CDR3 is TGTGCCATCAGTGGAAGGACAGGGGCTCCGAGCTCCTACAATGAGCAGTTCTTC.

This clonotype was observed many times. The V gene is TRBV5-6, the J gene TRBJ1-6; the D gene is possibly TRBD1 (5 bases). CDR3 length: 12 amino acids. V was pared by 5 bases and J by 7 bases, with 7 bases between. Germline V CDR1 and CDR2: SGHDT, YYEEEE. The CDR3: CASSYRNSPLHF. The CDR3 nucleotides read TGTGCCAGCAGTTACAGGAATTCACCCCTCCACTTT.

This clonotype has just a few counts. The chain recombines TRBV28 with TRBJ2-5; 8 nucleotides line up with TRBD1. The J segment lost 10 bases and the V segment lost 3 bases, leaving 16 bases of the junction unmatched. Germline values: CDR1 MDHEN, CDR2 SYDVKM. This CDR3 comprises 16 residues. The CDR3 spells CASSFPWTGSDSDQYF. The CDR3 DNA follows: TGTGCCAGCAGTTTCCCCTGGACAGGGTCGGACTCGGACCAGTACTTC.

In this sample, this clonotype turned up a few times. The CDR3 loop reads CASSGPTEQFF. The CDR3 coding sequence is TGTGCCAGCAGTGGACCTACCGAGCAGTTCTTC. The chain recombines TRBV2 with TRBJ2-1, with D unclear. Trimming cost V 4 bases and J 10 bases, with 8 bases left between them. The CDR3 extends over 11 amino acids. Germline V gene sequence: CDR1 SNHLY, CDR2 FYNNEI.

This clonotype came up many times. This chain uses TRBV7-2 with TRBJ2-6; no definite D call. The CDR3 consists of 15 residues. With 0 bases removed from V and 1 base from J, the gap between germline ends came to 4 bases. Germline CDR1 reads SGHTA; CDR2 reads FQGNSA. The CDR3 is CASSLAVSGANVLTF. CDR3 nucleotides: TGTGCCAGCAGCTTAGCGGTTTCTGGGGCCAACGTCCTGACTTTC.

V is TRBV23-1 and J is TRBJ2-5; D is uncertain. TRBV23-1 is designated an ORF whose function remains uncertain. This CDR3 has 12 amino acids. V dropped 8 bases and J dropped 3 bases, with 10 bases sitting between them. The chain's CDR3 is CASSPVKETQYF. The CDR3 nucleotides read TGCGCCAGCTCTCCCGTAAAAGAGACCCAGTACTTC.

Only a few counts were recorded for this clonotype. The chain has TRBV7-9 and TRBJ2-5, with TRBD2 matching over 8 bases. Germline V CDR1 and CDR2: SEHNR, FQNEAQ (reference sequence). This CDR3 has 15 amino acids. V lost 5 bases and J lost 4; bases outside the gene matches: 9. As DNA, the CDR3 is TGTGCCAGCAGCCCATCGGGACTAGAGGGAGAGACCCAGTACTTC. Its protein product is CASSPSGLEGETQYF.

This clonotype showed up just a few times. This sequence joins TRBV6-1 and TRBJ2-2, with 7 nucleotides matching TRBD2. The length of the CDR3 is 15 residues. J was trimmed by 2 bases and V by 7 bases; bases with no gene match: 7. Germline V lookup: CDR1 MNHNS, CDR2 SASEGT. The DNA for the CDR3 is TGTGCCAGCAAATCCGGGACTACCAACACCGGGGAGCTGTTTTTT. This gives the protein CASKSGTTNTGELFF.

The sample holds a few counts of this clonotype. This chain joins TRBV5-1 and TRBJ1-1; D unresolved. The germline V gene has CDR1 SGHRS and CDR2 YFSETQ. The CDR3 extends over 14 amino acids. Trimming took off 4 bases at V and 0 bases at J, with 10 bases between the two ends. For the CDR3, the DNA is TGCGCCAGCAGCGGTGGGCCTCTGAACACTGAAGCTTTCTTT. Amino acid sequence: CASSGGPLNTEAFF.

This clonotype appeared many times. The chain employs TRBV3-1 and TRBJ2-3, with D uncertain. The germline CDR1 and CDR2 sequences are LGHDT and YNNKEL (reference sequence). Trimming cost V 2 bases and J 0 bases, with 9 bases left between them. The CDR3 runs 15 residues. This CDR3 reads CASSQPRSSTDTQYF. DNA for the CDR3: TGTGCCAGCAGCCAACCACGATCTAGCACAGATACGCAGTATTTT.

In this sample, this clonotype turned up many times. CDR3 in DNA: TGCAGCGTCGAGACAGGGAGCTACTACAATGAGCAGTTCTTC. As protein: CSVETGSYYNEQFF. V is TRBV29-1 and J is TRBJ2-1; 7 positions agree with TRBD1. Germline values: CDR1 SQVTM, CDR2 ANQGSEA. The CDR3 runs 14 residues. V gave up 6 bases and J gave up 3 bases; unmatched junction bases: 8.

This clonotype was picked up a small number of times. This chain joins TRBV7-2 and TRBJ1-4, with 8 positions matching TRBD1. Per the germline V gene, CDR1 is SGHTA and CDR2 is FQGNSA. This CDR3 contains 17 residues. Trimming removed 4 bases from V and 4 bases from J; junction bases left unmatched: 11. The CDR3, as DNA: TGTGCCAGCAGCTCCGGGGGGCAGGGGGCGAGTAATGAAAAACTGTTTTTT. Translation: CASSSGGQGASNEKLFF.

This clonotype was counted many times. The chain links TRBV6-5 to TRBJ1-6; D unresolved. CDR1 and CDR2 from the germline V gene are MNHEY and SVGAGI. Trimming took 4 bases from V and 7 from J, leaving 8 bases between them. The CDR3 is 13 residues long. The DNA of the CDR3 is TGTGCCAGCAGTTCTGCTAAAAATTCACCCCTCCACTTT. This encodes CASSSAKNSPLHF.

This clonotype was counted only a few times. CDR3 DNA: TGCAGTGCTAGACAATTAGGTCGTAACCCGATCCAAGAGACCCAGTACTTC. It yields the protein CSARQLGRNPIQETQYF. The chain has TRBV20-1 and TRBJ2-5; D unresolved. The V and J ends lost 2 bases and 1 base respectively, with 20 bases between them. The CDR3 contains 17 residues. Germline assignment: CDR1 DFQATT and CDR2 SNEGSKA (reference sequence).

The chain employs TRBV20-1 and TRBJ2-7; 7 nucleotides align to TRBD1. The J segment lost 7 bases and the V segment lost 5 bases, leaving 8 bases of the junction unmatched. The germline CDR1 and CDR2 sequences are DFQATT and SNEGSKA (reference sequence). The CDR3 is 12 residues long. The CDR3 loop is CSAYPGQLEQYF. For the CDR3, the DNA is TGCAGTGCTTACCCGGGACAGCTAGAGCAGTACTTC.

This clonotype was seen repeatedly, ten times or more. The chain combines TRBV12-3 or TRBV12-4 with TRBJ2-5; D may match TRBD1 or TRBD2 (6 bases each). Trimming took off 6 bases at V and 4 bases at J, with 18 bases between the two ends. The CDR3 spans 15 residues. The CDR3, as DNA: TGTGCCAGCAGGGAACAACAGGGAGGAGGAGAGACCCAGTACTTC. It specifies CASREQQGGGETQYF.

The chain is built from TRBV2 and TRBJ1-2, with 9 bases fitting TRBD1. The CDR3 has 14 amino acids. V trimming: 6 bases; J trimming: 8 bases; junction bases outside the gene matches: 10. The V gene's germline CDR1 is SNHLY and CDR2 FYNNEI. The CDR3 loop reads CASSRNTGGYGYTF. Here the CDR3 DNA reads TGTGCCAGCAGCAGGAACACAGGGGGCTACGGCTACACCTTC.

In its sample, this clonotype was seen a few times. CDR3 protein: CSARGPGETQYF. The CDR3 DNA reads TGCAGTGCTAGAGGACCGGGGGAGACCCAGTACTTC. The chain couples TRBV20-1 to TRBJ2-5; TRBD2 is a possible D gene (5 bases). The CDR3 runs to 12 residues. Germline V gene sequence: CDR1 DFQATT, CDR2 SNEGSKA (reference sequence). V lost 1 base, J lost 5 bases, and 8 bases lay in between.

V gene TRBV6-5 combines with J gene TRBJ1-2; a weak D match, TRBD1 (5 bases). The CDR3 has 14 amino acids. Trimming left V 2 bases short and J 5 bases short, with 12 bases between. Germline V gives CDR1 MNHEY, CDR2 SVGAGI. The CDR3 DNA is TGTGCCAGCAGTTACGACTCAGGGACTTATGGCTACACCTTC. It yields the protein CASSYDSGTYGYTF.

In this sample, this clonotype turned up a few times. The J gene is TRBJ1-5, the V gene TRBV9, with 8 bases lining up with TRBD1. There are 14 residues in the CDR3. J was trimmed by 3 bases and V by 3 bases; bases with no gene match: 2. CDR1 is SGDLS, CDR2 YYNGEE, per germline. The CDR3 is CASSAGQDNQPQHF. The CDR3 DNA reads TGTGCCAGCAGCGCGGGACAGGACAATCAGCCCCAGCATTTT.

The table lists this clonotype with many counts. V usage is TRBV4-1 and J usage is TRBJ2-3, with no clear D. V was trimmed by 4 bases and J by 8 bases, leaving 16 bases between them. This CDR3 has 14 residues. The V gene's germline CDR1 is MGHRA and CDR2 YSYEKL. The CDR3 DNA is TGCGCCAGCAGCCCCGGACGGGCCACGGGTACGCAGTATTTT. Protein product: CASSPGRATGTQYF.

The rearrangement joins TRBV11-1 to TRBJ1-2; 10 nucleotides match TRBD1. With V trimmed by 5 bases and J by 2 bases, 8 bases remained unmatched. Germline V gene lookup returns CDR1 SGHAT and CDR2 FQDESV (reference sequence). The CDR3 spans 16 residues. The CDR3 DNA sequence: TGTGCCAGCAGCCCCTGGACAGGGGGACAAAACTATGGCTACACCTTC. It is translated as CASSPWTGGQNYGYTF.

The chain carries TRBV5-1 and TRBJ2-2, with 7 bases that match TRBD2. Trimming took 5 bases from V and 8 from J; bases not matched to a gene: 15. Per the germline V gene, CDR1 is SGHRS and CDR2 is YFSETQ. The CDR3 totals 16 residues. CDR3 DNA sequence: TGCGCCAGCAGACCCAGCTTGAGCGGGGCCCCGGGGGAGCTGTTTTTT. It translates to CASRPSLSGAPGELFF.

This clonotype was detected a few times. This chain's CDR3 is CASSESAGLGYGYTF. The CDR3, as DNA: TGCGCCAGCAGTGAGTCGGCCGGATTGGGCTATGGCTACACCTTC. The rearrangement uses TRBV10-2 and TRBJ1-2; D unclear. Germline values: CDR1 WSHSY, CDR2 SAAADI. Trimming shortened V by 0 bases and J by 4 bases, and 12 bases separated the two germline ends. CDR3 length: 15 residues.